The 18 T cell receptor beta chains below come from one sample, sequenced in a study of T cell responses to AZD1222 COVID-19 vaccine. Measured with immunoSEQ multiplex PCR; TCRdb has only the in-frame clones, and not every one. The sample has 160,000 or so clones, around nine tenths seen once. This material consisted of peripheral blood, taken on day 0 of AZD1222 vaccination. The source of these receptors is an adult in good health.

The chain's CDR3 is CASSLLLGTEAFF. In nucleotides, the CDR3 is TGCGCCAGCAGCCTCCTACTTGGGACTGAAGCTTTCTTT. The V call is TRBV4-1, the J call TRBJ1-1; D gene uncertain. The CDR3 totals 13 residues. With 4 bases removed from V and 5 bases from J, the gap between germline ends came to 11 bases. In germline, CDR1 is MGHRA, CDR2 YSYEKL.

V and J are TRBV5-5 and TRBJ1-5; no definite D call. Trimming left V 7 bases short and J 0 bases short, with 14 bases between. CDR3 length: 15 amino acids. In germline, CDR1 is SGHKS, CDR2 YYEKEE (reference sequence). The DNA for the CDR3 is TGTGCCAGCGCCAGCGACCCATATAGCAATCAGCCCCAGCATTTT. It translates to CASASDPYSNQPQHF.

V and J are TRBV6-5 and TRBJ2-4, with D perhaps TRBD2 (5 bases). Per germline, CDR1 MNHEY and CDR2 SVGAGI. V dropped 6 bases and J dropped 3 bases, with 12 bases sitting between them. This CDR3 is 14 amino acids long. This CDR3 reads CASSVGGVKNIQYF. DNA for the CDR3: TGTGCCAGCAGCGTAGGAGGAGTCAAAAACATTCAGTACTTC.

The chain is built from TRBV10-3 and TRBJ2-1; the D gene is possibly TRBD2 (6 bases). Trimming removed 2 bases at V and 7 bases at J, with 6 bases between. CDR1 and CDR2 from the germline V gene are ENHRY and SYGVKD. The CDR3 consists of 12 residues. CDR3 sequence (DNA): TGTGCCATCAGTGAGCGGGGGAATGAGCAGTTCTTC. This gives the protein CAISERGNEQFF.

J is TRBJ2-5 and V is TRBV4-1; D not resolved. Germline CDR1 is MGHRA and CDR2 is YSYEKL. The CDR3 covers 14 residues. Trimming shortened V by 0 bases and J by 3 bases, and 8 bases separated the two germline ends. The CDR3 bases are TGCGCCAGCAGCCAAGATGGGCTAGAAGAGACCCAGTACTTC. Its translation: CASSQDGLEETQYF.

The chain is built from TRBV5-1 and TRBJ2-1, with 7 bases aligning to TRBD2. This CDR3 has 15 amino acids. CDR1 and CDR2 from the germline V gene are SGHRS and YFSETQ. Unmatched junction bases numbered 8, after V lost 0 bases and J lost 8 bases. DNA of the CDR3: TGCGCCAGCAGCTTGGTTCCGGGAGGTAGCGATGAGCAGTTCTTC. Residues: CASSLVPGGSDEQFF. The full variable domain, its missing parts supplied by reference TRBV5-1 and TRBJ2-1, is KAGVTQTPRYLIKTRGQQVTLSCSPISGHRSVSWYQQTPGQGLQFLFEYFSETQRNKGNFPGRFSGRQFSNSRSEMNVSTLELGDSALYLCASSLVPGGSDEQFFGPGTRLTVL.

The J gene is TRBJ1-3, the V gene TRBV10-3; 7 nucleotides align to TRBD1. J lost 3 bases, V lost 6 bases, and 5 bases had no gene match. The germline V gene has CDR1 ENHRY and CDR2 SYGVKD. This CDR3 has 14 residues. The CDR3 DNA follows: TGTGCCATCAGCTTACAGGGGAGTGGAAACACCATATATTTT. Protein sequence: CAISLQGSGNTIYF.

The V call is TRBV5-8, the J call TRBJ2-7; 15 bases map to TRBD2. The CDR3 is 17 residues long. V shed 5 bases, J shed 1 base, and the junction held 7 bases outside the gene matches. Germline CDR1 reads SGHTS; CDR2 reads YDEGEE. In DNA, the CDR3 is TGTGCCAGCAGTATCCGGACTAGCGGGAGGGGTTCCTACGAGCAGTACTTC. This sequence encodes CASSIRTSGRGSYEQYF.

The V call is TRBV27, the J call TRBJ1-3; D ambiguous. This CDR3 contains 15 residues. Germline CDR1 is MNHEY and CDR2 is SMNVEV (reference sequence). Trimming took 5 bases from V and 4 from J, leaving 15 bases between them. The CDR3 loop reads CASSPNRGGGNTIYF. The CDR3 nucleotides are TGTGCCAGCAGTCCCAACCGGGGAGGAGGAAACACCATATATTTT.

V usage is TRBV15 and J usage is TRBJ2-2, with 7 bases lining up with TRBD2. Trimming removed 0 bases from V and 1 base from J; junction bases left unmatched: 2. Per germline, CDR1 LNHNV and CDR2 YYDKDF (reference sequence). The CDR3 contains 16 residues. This CDR3 is CATSREPGGNTGELFF. The CDR3 coding sequence is TGTGCCACCAGCAGAGAACCGGGAGGGAACACCGGGGAGCTGTTTTTT. Complete variable domain (other parts from reference TRBV15 and TRBJ2-2): DAMVIQNPRYQVTQFGKPVTLSCSQTLNHNVMYWYQQKSSQAPKLLFHYYDKDFNNEADTPDNFQSRRPNTSFCFLDIRSPGLGDTAMYLCATSREPGGNTGELFFGEGSRLTVL.

This clone was recorded only once. The CDR3 spells CASSSWDGDGYTF. In DNA, the CDR3 is TGTGCCAGCAGTTCCTGGGACGGTGATGGCTACACCTTC. The V call is TRBV12-3 or TRBV12-4, the J call TRBJ1-2; D perhaps matches TRBD1 (5 bases). Trimming stripped 4 bases from V and 6 bases from J, with 12 bases between. CDR3 size: 13 residues.

The rearrangement uses TRBV7-9 and TRBJ1-1; D not certain. Germline-derived CDR1 and CDR2 are SEHNR and FQNEAQ (reference sequence). The germline V and J ends were trimmed by 0 bases and 8 bases, with 19 bases remaining between them. This CDR3 region has 16 residues. CDR3 sequence: CASSLAASRPRVEAFF. In nucleotides, the CDR3 is TGTGCCAGCAGCTTAGCGGCCTCTCGGCCCCGGGTAGAAGCTTTCTTT.

The rearrangement joins TRBV4-1 to TRBJ2-7; D call uncertain. Germline CDR1 is MGHRA and CDR2 is YSYEKL. This CDR3 is 15 amino acids long. V dropped 1 base and J dropped 6 bases, with 16 bases sitting between them. In DNA, the CDR3 is TGCGCCAGCAGCCAAGCGGCCACCTCGCCGCCCGAGCAGTACTTC. As protein: CASSQAATSPPEQYF.

CDR3 sequence: CASSPQGTSGRAGQETQYF. For the CDR3, the DNA is TGCGCCAGCAGCCCGCAAGGGACTAGCGGGAGGGCCGGGCAGGAGACCCAGTACTTC. This chain links TRBV4-1 with TRBJ2-5, with 16 bases matching TRBD2. The junction had 13 bases not matched to a gene; V was cut back by 4 bases and J by 5 bases. This CDR3 spans 19 amino acids. CDR1 and CDR2 (germline): MGHRA, YSYEKL.

This sequence joins TRBV3-1 (or the pseudogene TRBV3-2) and TRBJ1-1; possible D gene TRBD1, 6 bases. The V gene lost 3 bases and the J gene lost 1 base, with 9 bases spanning the gap. Germline assignment: CDR1 LGHDT and CDR2 YNNKEL (reference sequence). The CDR3 has 14 residues. This CDR3 reads CASSHWTENTEAFF. The CDR3 DNA sequence: TGTGCCAGCAGCCATTGGACAGAGAACACTGAAGCTTTCTTT.

The chain uses TRBV6-5 and TRBJ1-2; TRBD1 aligns across 7 bases. V was clipped by 7 bases and J by 5 bases; unmatched bases: 7. From germline, CDR1 is MNHEY and CDR2 SVGAGI. This CDR3 is 13 amino acids long. CDR3 sequence: CASKQQGRYGYTF. The CDR3 DNA reads TGTGCCAGCAAACAACAGGGGAGGTATGGCTACACCTTC.

CDR3 loop: CASSFDYEYEQYF. For the CDR3, the DNA is TGTGCCAGCAGTTTCGACTATGAATACGAGCAGTACTTC. This rearrangement joins TRBV5-4 to TRBJ2-7, with a weak D call TRBD2 (5 bases). This CDR3 spans 13 amino acids. The V gene's germline CDR1 is SGHNT and CDR2 YYREEE (reference sequence). V lost 5 bases to trimming and J lost 4 bases, with 13 bases between them.

CDR3: CASRETSGTNEQFF. As DNA, the CDR3 is TGCGCCAGCAGAGAGACTAGCGGGACTAATGAGCAGTTCTTC. The J gene is TRBJ2-1, the V gene TRBV10-1; 11 bases fit TRBD2. Germline values: CDR1 WNHNN, CDR2 SYGVQD (reference sequence). J was trimmed by 7 bases and V by 6 bases; bases with no gene match: 5. The CDR3 extends over 14 amino acids.